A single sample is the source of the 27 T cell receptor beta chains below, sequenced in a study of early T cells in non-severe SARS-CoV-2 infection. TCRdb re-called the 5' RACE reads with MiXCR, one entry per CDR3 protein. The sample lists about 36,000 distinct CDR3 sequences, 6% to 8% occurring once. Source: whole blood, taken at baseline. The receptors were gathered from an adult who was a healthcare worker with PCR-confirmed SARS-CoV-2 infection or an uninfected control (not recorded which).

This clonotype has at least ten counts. The CDR3, as DNA: TGTGCCAGCAGCCCGACAGGGGTAAATAGCAATCAGCCCCAGCATTTT. This translates into CASSPTGVNSNQPQHF. The genes are TRBV7-8 and TRBJ1-5; 8 bases are shared with TRBD1. Trimming at V came to 5 bases and at J to 0 bases, leaving 6 bases not matched to a gene. The length of the CDR3 is 16 residues. Germline assignment: CDR1 SGHVS and CDR2 FQNEAQ. The whole variable domain, filled in from reference TRBV7-8 and TRBJ1-5, reads GAGVSQSPRYKVAKRGQDVALRCDPISGHVSLFWYQQALGQGPEFLTYFQNEAQLDKSGLPSDRFFAERPEGSVSTLKIQRTQQEDSAVYLCASSPTGVNSNQPQHFGDGTRLSIL.

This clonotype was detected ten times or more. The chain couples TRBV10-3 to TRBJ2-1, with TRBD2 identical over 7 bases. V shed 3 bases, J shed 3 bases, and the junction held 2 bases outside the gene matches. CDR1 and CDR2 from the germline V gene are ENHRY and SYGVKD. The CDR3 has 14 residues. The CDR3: CAISDRDYYNEQFF. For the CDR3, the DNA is TGTGCCATCAGTGACCGGGACTACTACAATGAGCAGTTCTTC.

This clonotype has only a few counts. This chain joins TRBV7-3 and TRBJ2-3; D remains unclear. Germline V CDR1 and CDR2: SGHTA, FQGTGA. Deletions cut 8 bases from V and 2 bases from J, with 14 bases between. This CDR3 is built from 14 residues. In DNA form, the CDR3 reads TGTGCCAGCCAGCCTGGGCTTGACACAGATACGCAGTATTTT. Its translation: CASQPGLDTDTQYF.

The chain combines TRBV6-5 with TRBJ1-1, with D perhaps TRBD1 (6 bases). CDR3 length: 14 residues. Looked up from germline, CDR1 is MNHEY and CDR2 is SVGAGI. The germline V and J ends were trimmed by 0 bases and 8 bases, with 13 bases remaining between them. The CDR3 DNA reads TGTGCCAGCAGTTACTCAGGGGGAGGGACAGAAGCTTTCTTT. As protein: CASSYSGGGTEAFF.

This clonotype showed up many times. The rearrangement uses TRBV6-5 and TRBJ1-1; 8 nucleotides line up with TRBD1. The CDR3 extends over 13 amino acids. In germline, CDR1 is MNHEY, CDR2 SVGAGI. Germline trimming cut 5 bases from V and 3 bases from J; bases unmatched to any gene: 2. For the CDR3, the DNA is TGTGCCAGCAGTCGGACAGGGTACACTGAAGCTTTCTTT. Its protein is CASSRTGYTEAFF.

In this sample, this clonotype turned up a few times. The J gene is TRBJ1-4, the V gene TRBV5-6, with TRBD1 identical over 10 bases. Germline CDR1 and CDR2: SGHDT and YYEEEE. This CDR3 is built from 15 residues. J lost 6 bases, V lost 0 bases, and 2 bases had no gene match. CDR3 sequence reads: CASSLAGTGDEKLFF. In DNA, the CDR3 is TGTGCCAGCAGCTTGGCGGGGACAGGGGATGAAAAACTGTTTTTT.

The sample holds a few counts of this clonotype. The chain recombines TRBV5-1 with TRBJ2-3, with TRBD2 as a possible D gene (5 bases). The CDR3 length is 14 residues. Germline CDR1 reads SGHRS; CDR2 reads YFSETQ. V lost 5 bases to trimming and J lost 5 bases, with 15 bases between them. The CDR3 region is CASRPLERQDTQYF. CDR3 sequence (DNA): TGCGCCAGCAGACCTTTGGAGCGGCAAGATACGCAGTATTTT.

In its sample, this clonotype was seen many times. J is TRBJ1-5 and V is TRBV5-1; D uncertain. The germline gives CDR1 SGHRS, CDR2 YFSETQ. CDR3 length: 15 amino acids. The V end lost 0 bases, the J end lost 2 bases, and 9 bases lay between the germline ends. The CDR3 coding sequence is TGCGCCAGCAGCTTGGACGGGCGGGGCAATCAGCCCCAGCATTTT. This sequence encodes CASSLDGRGNQPQHF.

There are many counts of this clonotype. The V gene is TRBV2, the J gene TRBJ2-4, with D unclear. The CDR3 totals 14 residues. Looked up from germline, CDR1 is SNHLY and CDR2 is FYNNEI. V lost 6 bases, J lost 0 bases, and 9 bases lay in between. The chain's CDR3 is CASSDSLAKNIQYF. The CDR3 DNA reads TGTGCCAGCAGCGATTCGCTAGCCAAAAACATTCAGTACTTC.

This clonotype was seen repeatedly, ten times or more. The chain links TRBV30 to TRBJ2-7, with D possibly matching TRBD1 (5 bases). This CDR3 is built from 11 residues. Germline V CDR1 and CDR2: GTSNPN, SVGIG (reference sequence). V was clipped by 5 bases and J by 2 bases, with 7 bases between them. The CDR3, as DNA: TGTGCCTGGCAGGGCGCCTACGAGCAGTACTTC. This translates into CAWQGAYEQYF.

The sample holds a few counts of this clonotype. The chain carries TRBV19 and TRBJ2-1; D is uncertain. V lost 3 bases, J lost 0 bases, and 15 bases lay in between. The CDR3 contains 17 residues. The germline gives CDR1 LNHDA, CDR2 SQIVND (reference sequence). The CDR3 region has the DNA TGTGCCAGTAGTATGGGTCTGCGCGCCAGCTCCTACAATGAGCAGTTCTTC. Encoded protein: CASSMGLRASSYNEQFF.

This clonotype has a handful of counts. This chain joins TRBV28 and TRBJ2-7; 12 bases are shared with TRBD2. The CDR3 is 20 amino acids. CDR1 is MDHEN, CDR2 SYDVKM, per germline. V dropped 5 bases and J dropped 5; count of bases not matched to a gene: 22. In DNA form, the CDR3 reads TGTGCCAGCAGTGCATGGACAGGGAAAAGCCTAGCGGGAGGGATGAACGAGCAGTACTTC. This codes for CASSAWTGKSLAGGMNEQYF.

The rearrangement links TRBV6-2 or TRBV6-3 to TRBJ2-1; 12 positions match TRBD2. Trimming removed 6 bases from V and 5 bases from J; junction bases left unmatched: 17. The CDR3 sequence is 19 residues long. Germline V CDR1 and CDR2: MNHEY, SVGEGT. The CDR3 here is CASRPLRASGREFHNEQFF. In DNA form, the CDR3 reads TGTGCCAGCAGACCCCTCCGGGCTAGCGGGAGGGAATTTCACAATGAGCAGTTCTTC.

The CDR3 protein is CASSHRGMGKEKLFF. The DNA of the CDR3 is TGTGCCAGCAGCCATAGAGGGATGGGGAAAGAAAAACTGTTTTTT. The chain employs TRBV7-2 and TRBJ1-4; no clear D gene. Trimming removed 5 bases at V and 8 bases at J, with 18 bases between. Germline V gene sequence: CDR1 SGHTA, CDR2 FQGNSA. The length of the CDR3 is 15 residues.

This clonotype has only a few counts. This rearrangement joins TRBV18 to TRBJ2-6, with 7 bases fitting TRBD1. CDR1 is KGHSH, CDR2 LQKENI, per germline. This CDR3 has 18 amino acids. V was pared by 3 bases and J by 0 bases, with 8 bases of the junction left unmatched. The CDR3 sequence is CASSPLTGSSSGANVLTF. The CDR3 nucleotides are TGTGCCAGCTCACCGCTGACAGGGTCGAGCTCTGGGGCCAACGTCCTGACTTTC.

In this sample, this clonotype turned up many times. CDR3 amino acids: CSVLAGQETQYF. For the CDR3, the DNA is TGCAGTGTTTTAGCGGGCCAAGAGACCCAGTACTTC. The rearrangement links TRBV20-1 to TRBJ2-5; 7 nucleotides line up with TRBD2. V was pared by 7 bases and J by 1 base, with 3 bases of the junction left unmatched. CDR3 size: 12 residues. In germline, CDR1 is DFQATT, CDR2 SNEGSKA (reference sequence).

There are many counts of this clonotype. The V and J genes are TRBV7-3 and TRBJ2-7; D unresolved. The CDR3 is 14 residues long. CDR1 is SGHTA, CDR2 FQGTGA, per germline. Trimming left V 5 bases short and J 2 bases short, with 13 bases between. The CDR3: CASSRLGGTYEQYF. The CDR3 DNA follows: TGTGCCAGCAGCCGCCTTGGCGGAACCTACGAGCAGTACTTC.

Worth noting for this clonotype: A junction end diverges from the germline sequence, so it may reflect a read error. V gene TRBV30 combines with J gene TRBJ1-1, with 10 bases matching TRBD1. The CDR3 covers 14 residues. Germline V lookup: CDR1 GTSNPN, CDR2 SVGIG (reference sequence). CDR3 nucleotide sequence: TGTGCCTGGAGTGGGGACAGGGGAAACACTGAAGTTTTCTTT. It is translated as CAWSGDRGNTEVFF.

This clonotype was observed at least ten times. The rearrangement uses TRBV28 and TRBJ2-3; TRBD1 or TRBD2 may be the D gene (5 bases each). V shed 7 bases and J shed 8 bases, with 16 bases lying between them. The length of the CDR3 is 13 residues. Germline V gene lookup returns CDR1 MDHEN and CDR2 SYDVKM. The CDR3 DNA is TGTGCCAGCACCCTGGGGCGGGCAACTACGCAGTATTTT. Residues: CASTLGRATTQYF. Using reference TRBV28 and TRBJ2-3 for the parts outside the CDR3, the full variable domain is DVKVTQSSRYLVKRTGEKVFLECVQDMDHENMFWYRQDPGLGLRLIYFSYDVKMKEKGDIPEGYSVSREKKERFSLILESASTNQTSMYLCASTLGRATTQYFGPGTRLTVL.

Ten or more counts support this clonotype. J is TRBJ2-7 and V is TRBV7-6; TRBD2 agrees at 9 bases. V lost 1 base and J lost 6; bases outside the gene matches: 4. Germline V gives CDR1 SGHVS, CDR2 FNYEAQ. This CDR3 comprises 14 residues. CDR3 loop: CASSLDASGTEQYF. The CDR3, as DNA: TGTGCCAGCAGCTTAGATGCTAGCGGGACCGAGCAGTACTTC.

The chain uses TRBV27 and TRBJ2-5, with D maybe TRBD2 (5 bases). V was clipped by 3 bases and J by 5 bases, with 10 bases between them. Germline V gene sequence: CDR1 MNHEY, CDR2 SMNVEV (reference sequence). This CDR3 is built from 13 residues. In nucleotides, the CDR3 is TGTGCCAGCAGTTTCTCGGGCGGGGAGACCCAGTACTTC. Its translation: CASSFSGGETQYF.

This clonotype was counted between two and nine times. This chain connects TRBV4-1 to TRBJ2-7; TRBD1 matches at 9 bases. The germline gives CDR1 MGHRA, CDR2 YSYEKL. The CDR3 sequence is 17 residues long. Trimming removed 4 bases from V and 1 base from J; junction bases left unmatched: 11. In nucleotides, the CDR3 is TGCGCCAGCAGCCGCCGTTTAGGGACAGGGAGGTCCTACGAGCAGTACTTC. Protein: CASSRRLGTGRSYEQYF.

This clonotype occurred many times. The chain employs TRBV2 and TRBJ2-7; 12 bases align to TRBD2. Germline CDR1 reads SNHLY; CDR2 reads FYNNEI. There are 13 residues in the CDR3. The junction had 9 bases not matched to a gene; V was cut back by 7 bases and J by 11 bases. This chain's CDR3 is CASTLQRLAGEYF. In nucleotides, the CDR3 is TGTGCCAGCACCCTACAGAGACTAGCGGGAGAGTACTTC.

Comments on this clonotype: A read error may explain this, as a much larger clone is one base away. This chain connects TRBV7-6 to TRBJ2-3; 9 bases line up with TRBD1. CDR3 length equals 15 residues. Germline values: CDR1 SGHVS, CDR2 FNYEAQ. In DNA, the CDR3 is TGTGTCAGCAGCCCACCAGAGACAGGGGGGGATACGCAGTATTTT. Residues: CVSSPPETGGDTQYF.

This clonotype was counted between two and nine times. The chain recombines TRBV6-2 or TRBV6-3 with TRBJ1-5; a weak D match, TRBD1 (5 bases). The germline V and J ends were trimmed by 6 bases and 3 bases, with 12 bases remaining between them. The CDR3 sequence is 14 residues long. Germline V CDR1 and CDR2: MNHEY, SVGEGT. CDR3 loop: CASSSDRLNQPQHF. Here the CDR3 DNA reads TGTGCCAGCAGCTCCGACAGACTCAATCAGCCCCAGCATTTT.

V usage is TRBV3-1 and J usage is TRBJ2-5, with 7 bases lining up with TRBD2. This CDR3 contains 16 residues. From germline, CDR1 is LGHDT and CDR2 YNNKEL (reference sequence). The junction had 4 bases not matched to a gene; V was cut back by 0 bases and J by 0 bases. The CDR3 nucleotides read TGTGCCAGCAGCCAAGATCCAGCGGGGAACCAAGAGACCCAGTACTTC. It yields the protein CASSQDPAGNQETQYF.

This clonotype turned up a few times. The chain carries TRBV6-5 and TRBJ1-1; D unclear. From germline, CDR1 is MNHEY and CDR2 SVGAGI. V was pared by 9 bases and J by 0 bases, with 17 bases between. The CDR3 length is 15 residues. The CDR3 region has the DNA TGTGCCAGAAGTGTGTCAATGAGTCTGAACACTGAAGCTTTCTTT. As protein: CARSVSMSLNTEAFF.